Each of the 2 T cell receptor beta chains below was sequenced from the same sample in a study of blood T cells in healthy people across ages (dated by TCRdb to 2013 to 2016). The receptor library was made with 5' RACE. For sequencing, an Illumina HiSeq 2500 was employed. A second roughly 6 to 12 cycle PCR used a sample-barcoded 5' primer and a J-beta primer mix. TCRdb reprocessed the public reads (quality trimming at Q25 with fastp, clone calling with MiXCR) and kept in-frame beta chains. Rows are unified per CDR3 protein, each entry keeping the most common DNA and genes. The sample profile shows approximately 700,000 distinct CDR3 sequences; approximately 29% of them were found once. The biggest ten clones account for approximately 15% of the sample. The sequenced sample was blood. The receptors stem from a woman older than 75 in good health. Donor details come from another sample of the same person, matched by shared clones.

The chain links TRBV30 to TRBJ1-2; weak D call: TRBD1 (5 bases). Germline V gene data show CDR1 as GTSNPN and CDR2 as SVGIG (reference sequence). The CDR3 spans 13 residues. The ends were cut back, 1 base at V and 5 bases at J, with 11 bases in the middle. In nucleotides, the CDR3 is TGTGCCTGGAGTGATAGGACACTATATGGCTACACCTTC. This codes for CAWSDRTLYGYTF.

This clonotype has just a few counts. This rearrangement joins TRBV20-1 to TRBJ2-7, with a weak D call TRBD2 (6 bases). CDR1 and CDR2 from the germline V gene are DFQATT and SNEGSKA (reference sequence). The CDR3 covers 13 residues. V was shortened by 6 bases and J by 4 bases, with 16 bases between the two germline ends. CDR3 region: CSADAAGRYEQYF. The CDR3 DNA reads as TGCAGTGCCGACGCGGCAGGGAGGTACGAGCAGTACTTC.